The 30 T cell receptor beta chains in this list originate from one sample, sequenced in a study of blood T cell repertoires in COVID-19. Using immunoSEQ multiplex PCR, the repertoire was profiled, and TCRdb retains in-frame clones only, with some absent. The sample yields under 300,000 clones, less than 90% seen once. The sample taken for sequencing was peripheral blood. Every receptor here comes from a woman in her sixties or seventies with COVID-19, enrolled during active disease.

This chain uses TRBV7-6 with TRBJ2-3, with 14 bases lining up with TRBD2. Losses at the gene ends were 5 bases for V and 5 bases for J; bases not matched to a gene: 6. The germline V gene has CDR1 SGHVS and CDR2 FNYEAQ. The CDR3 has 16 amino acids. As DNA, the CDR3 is TGTGCCAGCAGCCTCCCGGGACTAGCGGGGGAAGATACGCAGTATTTT. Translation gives CASSLPGLAGEDTQYF. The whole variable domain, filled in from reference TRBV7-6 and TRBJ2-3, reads GAGVSQSPRYKVTKRGQDVALRCDPISGHVSLYWYRQALGQGPEFLTYFNYEAQQDKSGLPNDRFSAERPEGSISTLTIQRTEQRDSAMYRCASSLPGLAGEDTQYFGPGTRLTVL.

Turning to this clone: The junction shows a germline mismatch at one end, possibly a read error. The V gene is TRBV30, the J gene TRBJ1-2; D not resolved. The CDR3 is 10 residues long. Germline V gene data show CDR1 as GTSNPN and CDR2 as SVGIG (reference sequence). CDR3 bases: TGTGCCTGGAGTGTACAGTTTCGGGAGTTC. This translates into CAWSVQFREF.

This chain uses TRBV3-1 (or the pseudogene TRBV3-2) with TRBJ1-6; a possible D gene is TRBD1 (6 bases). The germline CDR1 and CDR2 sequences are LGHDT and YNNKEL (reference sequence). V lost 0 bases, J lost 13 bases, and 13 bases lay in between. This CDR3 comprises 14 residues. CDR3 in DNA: TGTGCCAGCAGCCAAGAGGGGTCAGGACAGCCCCTCCACTTT. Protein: CASSQEGSGQPLHF.

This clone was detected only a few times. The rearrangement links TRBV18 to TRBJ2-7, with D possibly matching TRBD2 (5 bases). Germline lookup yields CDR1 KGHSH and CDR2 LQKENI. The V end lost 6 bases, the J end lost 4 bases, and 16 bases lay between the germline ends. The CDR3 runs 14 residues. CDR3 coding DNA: TGTGCCAGCTCCCTACTAAGTGGGGAGTACGAGCAGTACTTC. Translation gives CASSLLSGEYEQYF.

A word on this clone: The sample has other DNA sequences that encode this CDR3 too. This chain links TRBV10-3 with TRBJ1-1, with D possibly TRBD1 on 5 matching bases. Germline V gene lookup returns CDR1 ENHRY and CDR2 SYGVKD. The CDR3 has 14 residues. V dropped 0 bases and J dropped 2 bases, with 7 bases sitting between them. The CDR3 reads CAISESGTNTEAFF. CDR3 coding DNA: TGTGCCATCAGTGAGTCGGGGACTAACACTGAAGCTTTCTTT.

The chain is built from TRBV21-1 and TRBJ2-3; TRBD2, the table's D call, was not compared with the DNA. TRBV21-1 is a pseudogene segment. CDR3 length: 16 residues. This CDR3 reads CASSTGTSGGTDTQYF. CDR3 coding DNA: TGTGCCAGCAGCACAGGGACTAGCGGGGGCACAGATACGCAGTATTTT.

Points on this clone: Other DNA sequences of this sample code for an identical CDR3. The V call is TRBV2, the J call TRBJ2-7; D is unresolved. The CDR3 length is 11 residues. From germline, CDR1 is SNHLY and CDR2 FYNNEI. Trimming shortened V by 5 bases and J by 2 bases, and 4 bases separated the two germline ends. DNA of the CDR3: TGTGCCAGCAGTCGCGCCTACGAGCAGTACTTC. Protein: CASSRAYEQYF.

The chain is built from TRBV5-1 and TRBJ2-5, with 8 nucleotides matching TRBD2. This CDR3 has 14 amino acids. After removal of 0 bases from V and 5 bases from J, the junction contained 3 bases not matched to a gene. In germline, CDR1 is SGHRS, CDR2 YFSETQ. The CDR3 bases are TGCGCCAGCAGCTTGGCGGGGGGGAAGGAGACCCAGTACTTC. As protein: CASSLAGGKETQYF.

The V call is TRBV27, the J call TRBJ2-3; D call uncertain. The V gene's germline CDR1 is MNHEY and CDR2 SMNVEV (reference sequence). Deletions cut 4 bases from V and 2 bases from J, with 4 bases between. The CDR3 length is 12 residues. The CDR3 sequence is CASSSNTDTQYF. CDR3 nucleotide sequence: TGTGCCAGCAGTTCCAACACAGATACGCAGTATTTT.

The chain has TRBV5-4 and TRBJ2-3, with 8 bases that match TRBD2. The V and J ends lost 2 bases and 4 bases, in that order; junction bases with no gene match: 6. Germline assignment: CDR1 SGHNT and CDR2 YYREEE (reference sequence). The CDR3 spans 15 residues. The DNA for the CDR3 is TGTGCCAGCAGCTTTTTCGGGGGGGCTTCAGATACGCAGTATTTT. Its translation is CASSFFGGASDTQYF.

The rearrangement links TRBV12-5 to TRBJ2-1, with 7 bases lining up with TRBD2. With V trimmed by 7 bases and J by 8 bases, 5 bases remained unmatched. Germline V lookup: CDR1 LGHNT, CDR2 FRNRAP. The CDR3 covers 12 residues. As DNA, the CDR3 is TGTGCTAGTGCGGGGGGAATGGATGAGCAGTTCTTC. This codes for CASAGGMDEQFF.

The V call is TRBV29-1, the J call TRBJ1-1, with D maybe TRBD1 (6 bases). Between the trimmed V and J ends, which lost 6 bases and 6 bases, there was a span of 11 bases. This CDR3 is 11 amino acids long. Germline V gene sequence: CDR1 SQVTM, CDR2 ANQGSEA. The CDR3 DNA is TGCAGCGTCTTAAACAGGGCTGAAGCTTTCTTT. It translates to CSVLNRAEAFF.

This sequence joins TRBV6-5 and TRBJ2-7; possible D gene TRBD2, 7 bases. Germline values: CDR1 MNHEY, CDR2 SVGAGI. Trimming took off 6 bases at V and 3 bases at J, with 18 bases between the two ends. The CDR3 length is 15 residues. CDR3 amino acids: CASRTTGRGDYEQYF. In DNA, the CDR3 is TGTGCCAGCAGGACCACAGGGAGGGGGGACTACGAGCAGTACTTC.

The CDR3 region has the DNA TGTGCCAGCAGTGAATATGCGGGGGTTGGCACCGGGGAGCTGTTTTTT. It specifies CASSEYAGVGTGELFF. V is TRBV25-1 and J is TRBJ2-2; the match to TRBD2 covers 7 bases. The germline gives CDR1 MGHDK, CDR2 SYGVNS. Losses at the gene ends were 0 bases for V and 4 bases for J; bases not matched to a gene: 5. The CDR3 length is 16 residues.

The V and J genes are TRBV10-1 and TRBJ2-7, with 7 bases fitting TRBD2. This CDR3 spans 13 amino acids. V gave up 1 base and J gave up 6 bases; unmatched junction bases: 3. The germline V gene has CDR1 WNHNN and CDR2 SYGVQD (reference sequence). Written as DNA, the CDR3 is TGCGCCAGCAGTGAGTTAGCTAGCGGCGAGCAGTACTTC. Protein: CASSELASGEQYF.

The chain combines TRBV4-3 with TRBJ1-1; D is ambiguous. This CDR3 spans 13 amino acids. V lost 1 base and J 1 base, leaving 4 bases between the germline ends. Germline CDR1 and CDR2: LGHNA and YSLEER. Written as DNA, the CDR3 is TGCGCCAGCAGCCAAGGCGGGAACACTGAAGCTTTCTTT. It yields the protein CASSQGGNTEAFF.

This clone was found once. CDR3 loop: CASSFRVSNEQFF. The CDR3 region has the DNA TGTGCCAGCAGCTTTCGAGTATCCAATGAGCAGTTCTTC. The rearrangement uses TRBV7-2 and TRBJ2-1, with D hard to call. Germline V CDR1 and CDR2: SGHTA, FQGNSA. The CDR3 spans 13 residues. Trimming took off 3 bases at V and 6 bases at J, with 9 bases between the two ends.

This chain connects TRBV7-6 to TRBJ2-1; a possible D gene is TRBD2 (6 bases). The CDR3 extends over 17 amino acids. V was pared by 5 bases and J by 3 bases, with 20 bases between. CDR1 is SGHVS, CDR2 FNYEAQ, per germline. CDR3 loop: CASSVGTPAGVYNEQFF. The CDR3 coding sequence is TGTGCCAGCAGCGTGGGGACTCCCGCTGGAGTCTACAATGAGCAGTTCTTC.

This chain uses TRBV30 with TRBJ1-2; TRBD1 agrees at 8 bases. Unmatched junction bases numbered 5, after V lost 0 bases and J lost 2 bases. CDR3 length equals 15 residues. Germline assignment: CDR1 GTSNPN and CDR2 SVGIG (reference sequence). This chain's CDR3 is CAWSVAGGRNYGYTF. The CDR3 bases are TGTGCCTGGAGTGTAGCAGGGGGCAGGAACTATGGCTACACCTTC.

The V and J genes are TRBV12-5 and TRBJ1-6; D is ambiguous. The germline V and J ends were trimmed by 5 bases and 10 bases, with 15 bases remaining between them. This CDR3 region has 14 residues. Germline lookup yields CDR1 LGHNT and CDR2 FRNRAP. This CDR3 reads CASGPDSEASPLHF. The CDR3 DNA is TGTGCTAGTGGTCCTGACTCGGAGGCCTCACCCCTCCACTTT.

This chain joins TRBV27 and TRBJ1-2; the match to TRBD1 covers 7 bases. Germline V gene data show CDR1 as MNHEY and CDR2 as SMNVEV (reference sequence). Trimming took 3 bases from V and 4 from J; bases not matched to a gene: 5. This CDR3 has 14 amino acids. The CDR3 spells CASSLTGTFYGYTF. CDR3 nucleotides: TGTGCCAGCAGTTTGACAGGGACCTTCTATGGCTACACCTTC.

The CDR3: CASSLSQGYEQYF. Written as DNA, the CDR3 is TGTGCCAGCAGTCTCTCACAGGGTTACGAGCAGTACTTC. The chain has TRBV12-3 or TRBV12-4 and TRBJ2-7, with D possibly matching TRBD1 (6 bases). The V gene lost 5 bases and the J gene lost 4 bases, with 12 bases spanning the gap. CDR3 length: 13 amino acids.

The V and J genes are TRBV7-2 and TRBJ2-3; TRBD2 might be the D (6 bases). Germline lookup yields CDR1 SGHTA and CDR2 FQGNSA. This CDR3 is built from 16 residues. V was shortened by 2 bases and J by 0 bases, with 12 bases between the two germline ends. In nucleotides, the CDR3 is TGTGCCAGCAGCTTAAGGGACTTTTCTAGCACAGATACGCAGTATTTT. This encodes CASSLRDFSSTDTQYF.

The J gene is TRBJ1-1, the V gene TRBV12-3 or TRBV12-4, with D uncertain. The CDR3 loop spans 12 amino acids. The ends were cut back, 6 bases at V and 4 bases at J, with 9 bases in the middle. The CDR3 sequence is CASSEFFTEAFF. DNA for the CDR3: TGTGCCAGCAGCGAGTTCTTCACTGAAGCTTTCTTT.

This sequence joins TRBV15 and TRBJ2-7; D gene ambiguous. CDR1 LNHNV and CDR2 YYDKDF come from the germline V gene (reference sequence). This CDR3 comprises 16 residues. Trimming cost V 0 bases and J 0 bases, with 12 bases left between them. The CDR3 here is CATSRDTPQLSYEQYF. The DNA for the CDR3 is TGTGCCACCAGCAGAGATACCCCACAGCTCTCCTACGAGCAGTACTTC.

DNA for the CDR3: TGTGCCAGCAGTGAAGGCAGGGCTGGAAACACCATATATTTT. Translating gives CASSEGRAGNTIYF. This chain links TRBV2 with TRBJ1-3; possible D gene TRBD1, 5 bases. Trimming pared 1 base from V and 2 bases from J, leaving 6 bases between. CDR3 length equals 14 residues. Germline-derived CDR1 and CDR2 are SNHLY and FYNNEI.

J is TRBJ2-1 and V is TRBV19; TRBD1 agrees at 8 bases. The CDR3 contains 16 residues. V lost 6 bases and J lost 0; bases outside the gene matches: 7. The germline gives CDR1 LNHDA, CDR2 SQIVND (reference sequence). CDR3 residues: CASRYRGSSSYNEQFF. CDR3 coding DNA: TGTGCCAGTAGATACAGGGGGAGTAGCTCCTACAATGAGCAGTTCTTC.

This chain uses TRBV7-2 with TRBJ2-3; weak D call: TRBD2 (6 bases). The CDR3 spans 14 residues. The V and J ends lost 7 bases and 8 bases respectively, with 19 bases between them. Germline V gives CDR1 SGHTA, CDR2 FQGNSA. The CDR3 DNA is TGTGCCAGCACCGGAGGGACCCGGCGAGGTACGCAGTATTTT. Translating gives CASTGGTRRGTQYF.

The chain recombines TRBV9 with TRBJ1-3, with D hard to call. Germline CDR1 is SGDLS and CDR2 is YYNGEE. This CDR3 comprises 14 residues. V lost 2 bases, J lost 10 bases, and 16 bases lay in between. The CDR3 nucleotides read TGTGCCAGCAGCGTCGAAAGCGGGGTTGAAACCATATATTTT. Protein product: CASSVESGVETIYF.

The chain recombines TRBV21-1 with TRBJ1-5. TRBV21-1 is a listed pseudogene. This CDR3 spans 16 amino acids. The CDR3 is CASSKEGLLSETRQHF. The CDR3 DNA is TGTGCCAGCAGCAAAGAAGGACTTTTGTCAGAAACTAGACAGCATTTT.